The clone carrying this TCR beta chain occurred once. The PCR was carried out with 60 Vbeta primers and 13 Jbeta primers. Using immunoSEQ multiplex PCR, the repertoire was profiled, and TCRdb retains in-frame clones only, with some absent. In the table there are 150,000 to 200,000 clones, 70% to 80% of which are singletons. This entry belongs to a study of cytomegalovirus exposure and HLA in healthy donors. The CDR3 is 14 residues long. Germline V gene sequence: CDR1 LNHDA, CDR2 SQIVND (reference sequence). Trimming shortened V by 9 bases and J by 4 bases, and 16 bases separated the two germline ends.

The source material was PBMCs. The chain employs TRBV19 and TRBJ1-5; D is perhaps TRBD1 (5 bases). The receptor was isolated from a man in his forties in good health and CMV-seronegative. Here the CDR3 DNA reads TGTGCCAGCCGACGGGGGGGGAATAATCAGCCCCAGCATTTT. It yields the protein CASRRGGNNQPQHF. The full variable domain, its missing parts supplied by reference TRBV19 and TRBJ1-5, is DGGITQSPKYLFRKEGQNVTLSCEQNLNHDAMYWYRQDPGQGLRLIYYSQIVNDFQKGDIAEGYSVSREKKESFPLTVTSAQKNPTAFYLCASRRGGNNQPQHFGDGTRLSIL.